These 22 T cell receptor beta chains came from one sample sequenced in a study of blood T cell repertoires in COVID-19. Sequenced by immunoSEQ multiplex PCR; TCRdb stores in-frame clones only, minus some. The table lists about 300,000 clones, around 84% of them singletons, with 1% to 1.5% in the top ten. The sequenced sample consisted of peripheral blood. The receptor set was obtained from a man aged 70 or older with acute or convalescent COVID-19.

The CDR3 nucleotides read TGTGCCAGCAGCCAAAGGATATTAGCGGGGGGAAATGAGCAGTTCTTC. Its translation is CASSQRILAGGNEQFF. The gene calls are TRBV4-2 and TRBJ2-1; the match to TRBD2 covers 10 bases. The germline CDR1 and CDR2 sequences are LGHNA and YNFKEQ. The CDR3 consists of 16 residues. V lost 2 bases and J lost 7; bases outside the gene matches: 8.

This chain uses TRBV4-1 with TRBJ2-1; 7 nucleotides agree with TRBD1. This CDR3 has 18 residues. V trimming: 3 bases; J trimming: 1 base; junction bases outside the gene matches: 12. CDR1 and CDR2 (germline): MGHRA, YSYEKL. The chain's CDR3 is CASSHTTRQGRSYNEQFF. In nucleotides, the CDR3 is TGCGCCAGCAGCCACACTACCAGACAGGGAAGATCCTACAATGAGCAGTTCTTC.

The J gene is TRBJ2-7, the V gene TRBV6-5; the D gene is possibly TRBD2 (5 bases). Germline lookup yields CDR1 MNHEY and CDR2 SVGAGI. This CDR3 comprises 15 residues. Trimming took off 5 bases at V and 0 bases at J, with 14 bases between the two ends. Here the CDR3 DNA reads TGTGCCAGCAGTCGTCGACTGGGGAGCTCCTACGAGCAGTACTTC. It is translated as CASSRRLGSSYEQYF.

The genes are TRBV11-2 and TRBJ1-1, with 8 bases fitting TRBD1. Germline lookup yields CDR1 SGHAT and CDR2 FQNNGV. J lost 3 bases, V lost 7 bases, and 10 bases had no gene match. The CDR3 sequence is 15 residues long. The CDR3 sequence is CASTTTQGVYTEAFF. In DNA form, the CDR3 reads TGTGCCAGCACCACAACACAGGGGGTATACACTGAAGCTTTCTTT.

The DNA for the CDR3 is TGTGCCAGCAGTTCCCGCGGACAGGGTAGTAATTCACCCCTCCACTTT. Its protein product is CASSSRGQGSNSPLHF. This sequence joins TRBV28 and TRBJ1-6; TRBD1 agrees at 8 bases. This CDR3 region has 16 residues. The junction had 8 bases not matched to a gene; V was cut back by 4 bases and J by 6 bases. Germline assignment: CDR1 MDHEN and CDR2 SYDVKM.

The chain is built from TRBV6-2 or TRBV6-3 and TRBJ1-5; weak D call: TRBD1 (6 bases). CDR1 is MNHEY and CDR2 is SVGEGT in the germline V gene. The V end was cut by 2 bases, the J end by 6 bases, with 14 bases between. This CDR3 region has 15 residues. CDR3: CASSYGAGVGQPQHF. CDR3 DNA sequence: TGTGCCAGCAGTTACGGGGCAGGGGTTGGTCAGCCCCAGCATTTT.

The J gene is TRBJ1-5, the V gene TRBV5-1; 8 bases are a match to TRBD1. Germline-derived CDR1 and CDR2 are SGHRS and YFSETQ. Trimming removed 2 bases from V and 0 bases from J; junction bases left unmatched: 1. The CDR3 sequence is 15 residues long. The CDR3 spells CASSLQGDSNQPQHF. The DNA for the CDR3 is TGCGCCAGCAGCTTACAGGGGGATAGCAATCAGCCCCAGCATTTT.

This rearrangement joins TRBV6-5 to TRBJ2-3; 9 positions match TRBD2. With V trimmed by 0 bases and J by 5 bases, 6 bases remained unmatched. The CDR3 runs to 16 residues. CDR1 is MNHEY, CDR2 SVGAGI, per germline. CDR3 protein: CASSYSKGREGDTQYF. The CDR3 nucleotides read TGTGCCAGCAGTTACTCGAAGGGGCGGGAGGGAGATACGCAGTATTTT.

This chain uses TRBV29-1 with TRBJ2-1, with a weak D call TRBD1 (6 bases). Germline V gene lookup returns CDR1 SQVTM and CDR2 ANQGSEA. This CDR3 spans 13 amino acids. The ends were cut back, 6 bases at V and 0 bases at J, with 9 bases in the middle. This chain's CDR3 is CSVQGTSYNEQFF. CDR3 DNA sequence: TGCAGCGTACAGGGAACCTCCTACAATGAGCAGTTCTTC.

The chain combines TRBV6-4 with TRBJ1-5; the D gene is possibly TRBD1 (5 bases). Germline V CDR1 and CDR2: MRHNA, SNTAGT. The V end was cut by 7 bases, the J end by 0 bases, with 16 bases between. The CDR3 is 16 residues long. The CDR3: CASITALTVSNQPQHF. In DNA, the CDR3 is TGTGCCAGCATAACCGCACTGACAGTTAGCAATCAGCCCCAGCATTTT.

The genes are TRBV5-8 and TRBJ2-7; TRBD2 matches at 13 bases. This CDR3 spans 15 amino acids. Germline values: CDR1 SGHTS, CDR2 YDEGEE. The J segment lost 6 bases and the V segment lost 3 bases, leaving 6 bases of the junction unmatched. As DNA, the CDR3 is TGTGCCAGCAGCTGGGGACTAGCGGGGTCCCGCGAGCAGTACTTC. Translating it yields CASSWGLAGSREQYF.

The chain combines TRBV28 with TRBJ2-7, with D unclear. The germline V and J ends were trimmed by 2 bases and 0 bases, with 8 bases remaining between them. The CDR3 is 14 residues long. Germline V gives CDR1 MDHEN, CDR2 SYDVKM. CDR3 amino acids: CASSLVAHSYEQYF. CDR3 sequence (DNA): TGTGCCAGCAGTTTAGTTGCGCACTCCTACGAGCAGTACTTC.

Only one count was recorded for this clone. The chain carries TRBV9 and TRBJ2-1; possibly TRBD1 for D (5 bases). Germline lookup yields CDR1 SGDLS and CDR2 YYNGEE. The CDR3 has 14 residues. V lost 4 bases and J 3 bases, leaving 11 bases between the germline ends. The DNA of the CDR3 is TGTGCCAGCAGCCCTCAGGGCAGCTACAATGAGCAGTTCTTC. Protein product: CASSPQGSYNEQFF.

The V and J genes are TRBV6-2 or TRBV6-3 and TRBJ2-7; the D is unclear. V lost 6 bases, J lost 2 bases, and 11 bases lay in between. Germline CDR1 reads MNHEY; CDR2 reads SVGEGT. The CDR3 length is 13 residues. CDR3 region: CASSLVPPYEQYF. The CDR3, as DNA: TGTGCCAGCAGCTTAGTACCCCCCTACGAGCAGTACTTC.

J is TRBJ1-4 and V is TRBV10-3; a weak D match, TRBD1 (6 bases). CDR3 length: 17 amino acids. Germline-derived CDR1 and CDR2 are ENHRY and SYGVKD. Trimming took off 0 bases at V and 8 bases at J, with 19 bases between the two ends. In DNA form, the CDR3 reads TGTGCCATCAGTGAGTCTGACCCCAGGGGAGGGAAGGAAAAACTGTTTTTT. It encodes CAISESDPRGGKEKLFF.

The chain recombines TRBV6-5 with TRBJ1-5; tentatively, D is TRBD1 (5 bases). The CDR3 runs to 14 residues. Looked up from germline, CDR1 is MNHEY and CDR2 is SVGAGI. V gave up 6 bases and J gave up 0 bases, with 9 bases separating them. CDR3 in amino acids: CASSAGNSNQPQHF. In DNA form, the CDR3 reads TGTGCCAGCAGCGCAGGGAATAGCAATCAGCCCCAGCATTTT.

The J gene is TRBJ2-7, the V gene TRBV18, with 8 bases that match TRBD1. Germline V gene lookup returns CDR1 KGHSH and CDR2 LQKENI. Trimming took 6 bases from V and 9 from J; bases not matched to a gene: 10. CDR3 length: 13 amino acids. CDR3 nucleotides: TGTGCCAGCTCTAAGGACAGGGCACGTGGGCAGTACTTC. The encoded protein is CASSKDRARGQYF.

As DNA, the CDR3 is TGTGCCAGCAGCTTAGAGGCACAGGGGGCCATTGAAGCTTTCTTT. Translating it yields CASSLEAQGAIEAFF. The rearrangement uses TRBV7-2 and TRBJ1-1; TRBD1 matches at 9 bases. With 1 base clipped from V and 7 bases from J, the junction kept 7 bases outside the gene matches. Looked up from germline, CDR1 is SGHTA and CDR2 is FQGNSA. The length of the CDR3 is 15 residues. The complete variable domain, with remaining parts taken from reference TRBV7-2 and TRBJ1-1, reads GAGVSQSPSNKVTEKGKDVELRCDPISGHTALYWYRQSLGQGLEFLIYFQGNSAPDKSGLPSDRFSAERTGGSVSTLTIQRTQQEDSAVYLCASSLEAQGAIEAFFGQGTRLTVV.

V usage is TRBV28 and J usage is TRBJ1-1; D unclear. The germline V and J ends were trimmed by 4 bases and 1 base, with 7 bases remaining between them. CDR3 length equals 13 residues. CDR1 and CDR2 from the germline V gene are MDHEN and SYDVKM. In DNA form, the CDR3 reads TGTGCCAGCAGTTCCATCAAGAACACTGAAGCTTTCTTT. This gives the protein CASSSIKNTEAFF.

This clone was recorded at least ten times. V and J are TRBV5-4 and TRBJ2-7; 7 bases line up with TRBD2. The length of the CDR3 is 13 residues. V was pared by 0 bases and J by 5 bases, with 2 bases of the junction left unmatched. Looked up from germline, CDR1 is SGHNT and CDR2 is YYREEE (reference sequence). The DNA of the CDR3 is TGTGCCAGCAGCTTGGGACTAGCCGACGAGCAGTACTTC. It yields the protein CASSLGLADEQYF.

This clone came up a few times. V gene TRBV11-2 combines with J gene TRBJ2-7; D possibly corresponds to TRBD1 (6 bases). Deletions cut 4 bases from V and 2 bases from J, with 15 bases between. The V gene's germline CDR1 is SGHAT and CDR2 FQNNGV. This CDR3 is 15 amino acids long. The CDR3 DNA reads as TGTGCCAGCAGCTCCCGGTTGGACAGCACCTACGAGCAGTACTTC. Encoded protein: CASSSRLDSTYEQYF.

This sequence joins TRBV28 and TRBJ2-7, with D possibly matching TRBD2 (5 bases). The V end lost 7 bases, the J end lost 1 base, and 11 bases lay between the germline ends. Looked up from germline, CDR1 is MDHEN and CDR2 is SYDVKM. The CDR3 is 13 amino acids. The CDR3 spells CASMRSGSYEQYF. For the CDR3, the DNA is TGTGCCAGCATGAGGAGCGGTTCCTACGAGCAGTACTTC.